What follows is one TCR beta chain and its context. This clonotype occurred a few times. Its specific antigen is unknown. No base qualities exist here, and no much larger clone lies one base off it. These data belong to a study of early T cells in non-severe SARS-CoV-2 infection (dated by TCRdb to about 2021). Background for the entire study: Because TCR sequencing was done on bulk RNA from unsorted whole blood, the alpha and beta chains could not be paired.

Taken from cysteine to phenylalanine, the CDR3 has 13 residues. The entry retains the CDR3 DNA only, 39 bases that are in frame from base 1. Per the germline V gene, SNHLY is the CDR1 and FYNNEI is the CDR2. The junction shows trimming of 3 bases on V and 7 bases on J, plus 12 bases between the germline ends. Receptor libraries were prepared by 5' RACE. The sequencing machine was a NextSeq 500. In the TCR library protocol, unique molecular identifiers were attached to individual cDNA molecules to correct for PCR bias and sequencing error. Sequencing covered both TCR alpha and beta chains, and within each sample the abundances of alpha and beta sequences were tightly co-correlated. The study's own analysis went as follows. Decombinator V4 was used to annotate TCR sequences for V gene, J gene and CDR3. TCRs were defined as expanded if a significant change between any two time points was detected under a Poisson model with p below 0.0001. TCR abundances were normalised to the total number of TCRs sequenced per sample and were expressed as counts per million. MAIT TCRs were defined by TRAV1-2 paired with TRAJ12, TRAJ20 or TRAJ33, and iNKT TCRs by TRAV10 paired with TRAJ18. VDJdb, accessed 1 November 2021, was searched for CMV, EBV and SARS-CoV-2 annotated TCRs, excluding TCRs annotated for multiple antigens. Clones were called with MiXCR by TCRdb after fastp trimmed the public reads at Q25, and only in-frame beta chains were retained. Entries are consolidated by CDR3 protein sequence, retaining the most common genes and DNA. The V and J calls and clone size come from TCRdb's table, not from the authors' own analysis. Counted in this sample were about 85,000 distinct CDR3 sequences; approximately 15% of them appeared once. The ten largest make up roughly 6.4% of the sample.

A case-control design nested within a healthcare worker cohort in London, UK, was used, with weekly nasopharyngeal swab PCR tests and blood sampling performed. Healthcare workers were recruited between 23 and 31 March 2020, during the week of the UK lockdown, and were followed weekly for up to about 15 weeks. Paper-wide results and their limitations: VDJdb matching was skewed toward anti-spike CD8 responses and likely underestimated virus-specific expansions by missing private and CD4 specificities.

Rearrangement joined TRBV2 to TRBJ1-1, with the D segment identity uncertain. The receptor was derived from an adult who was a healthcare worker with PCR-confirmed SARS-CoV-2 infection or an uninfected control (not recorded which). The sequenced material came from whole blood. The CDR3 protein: CASSDLAKIEAFF. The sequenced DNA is TGTGCCAGCAGTGATTTGGCAAAGATTGAAGCTTTCTTT. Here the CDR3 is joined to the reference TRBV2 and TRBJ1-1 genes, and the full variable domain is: EPEVTQTPSHQVTQMGQEVILRCVPISNHLYFYWYRQILGQKVEFLVSFYNNEISEKSEIFDDQFSVERPDGSNFTLKIRSTKLEDSAMYFCASSDLAKIEAFFGQGTRLTVV.